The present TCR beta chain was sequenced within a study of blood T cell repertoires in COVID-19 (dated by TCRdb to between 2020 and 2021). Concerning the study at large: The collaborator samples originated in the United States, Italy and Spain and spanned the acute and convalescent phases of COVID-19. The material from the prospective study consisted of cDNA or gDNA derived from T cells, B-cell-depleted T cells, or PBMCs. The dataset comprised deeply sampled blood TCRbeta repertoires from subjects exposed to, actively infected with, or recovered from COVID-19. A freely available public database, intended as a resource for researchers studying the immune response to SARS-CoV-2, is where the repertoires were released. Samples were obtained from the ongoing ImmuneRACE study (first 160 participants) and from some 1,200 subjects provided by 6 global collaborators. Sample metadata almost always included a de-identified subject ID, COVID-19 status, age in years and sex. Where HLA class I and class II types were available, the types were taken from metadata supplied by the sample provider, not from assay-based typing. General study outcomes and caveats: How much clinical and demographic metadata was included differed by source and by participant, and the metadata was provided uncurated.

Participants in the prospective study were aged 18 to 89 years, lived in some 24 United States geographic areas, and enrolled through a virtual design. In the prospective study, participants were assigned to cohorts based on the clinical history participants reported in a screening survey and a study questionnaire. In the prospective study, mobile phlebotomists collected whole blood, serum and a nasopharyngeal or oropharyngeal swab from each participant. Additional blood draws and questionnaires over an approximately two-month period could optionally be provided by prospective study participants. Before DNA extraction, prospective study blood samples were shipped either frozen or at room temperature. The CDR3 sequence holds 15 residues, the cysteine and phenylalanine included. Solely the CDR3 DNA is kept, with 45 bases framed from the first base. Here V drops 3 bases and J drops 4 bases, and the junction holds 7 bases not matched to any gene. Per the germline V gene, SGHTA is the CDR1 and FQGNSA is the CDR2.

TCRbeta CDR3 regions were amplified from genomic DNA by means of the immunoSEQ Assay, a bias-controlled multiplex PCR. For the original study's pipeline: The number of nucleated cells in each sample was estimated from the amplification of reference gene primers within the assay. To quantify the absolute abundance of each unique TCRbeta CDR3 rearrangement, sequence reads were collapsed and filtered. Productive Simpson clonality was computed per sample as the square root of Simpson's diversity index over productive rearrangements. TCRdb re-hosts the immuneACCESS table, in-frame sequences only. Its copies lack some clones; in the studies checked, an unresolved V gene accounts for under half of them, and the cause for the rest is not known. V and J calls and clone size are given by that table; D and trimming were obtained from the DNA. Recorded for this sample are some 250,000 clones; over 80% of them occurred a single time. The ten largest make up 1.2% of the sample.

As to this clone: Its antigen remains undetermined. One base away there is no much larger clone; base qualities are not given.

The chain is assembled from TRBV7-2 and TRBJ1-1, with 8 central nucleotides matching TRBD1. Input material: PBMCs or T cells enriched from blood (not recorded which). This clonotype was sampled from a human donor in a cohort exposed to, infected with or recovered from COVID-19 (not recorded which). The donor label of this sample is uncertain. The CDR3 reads CASSLTGARGTEAFF. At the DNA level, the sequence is TGTGCCAGCAGCTTGACAGGGGCTAGGGGCACTGAAGCTTTCTTT. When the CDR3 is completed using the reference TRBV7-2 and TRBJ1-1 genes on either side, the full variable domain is GAGVSQSPSNKVTEKGKDVELRCDPISGHTALYWYRQSLGQGLEFLIYFQGNSAPDKSGLPSDRFSAERTGGSVSTLTIQRTQQEDSAVYLCASSLTGARGTEAFFGQGTRLTVV.